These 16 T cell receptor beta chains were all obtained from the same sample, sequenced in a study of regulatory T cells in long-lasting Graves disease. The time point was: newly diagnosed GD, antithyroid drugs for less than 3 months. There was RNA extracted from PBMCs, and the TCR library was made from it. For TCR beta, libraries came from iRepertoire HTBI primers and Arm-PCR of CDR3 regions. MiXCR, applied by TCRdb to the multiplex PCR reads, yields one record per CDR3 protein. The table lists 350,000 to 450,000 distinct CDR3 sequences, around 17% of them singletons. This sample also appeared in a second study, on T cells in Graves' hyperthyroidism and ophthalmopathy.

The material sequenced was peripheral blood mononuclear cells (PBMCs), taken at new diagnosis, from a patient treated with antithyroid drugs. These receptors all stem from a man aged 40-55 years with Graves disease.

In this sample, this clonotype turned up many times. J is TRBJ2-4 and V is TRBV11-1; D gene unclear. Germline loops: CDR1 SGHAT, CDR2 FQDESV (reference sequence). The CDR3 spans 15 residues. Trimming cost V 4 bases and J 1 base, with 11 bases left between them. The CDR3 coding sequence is TGTGCCAGCAGCTCGACTCTAGGGGCCAAAAACATTCAGTACTTC. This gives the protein CASSSTLGAKNIQYF.

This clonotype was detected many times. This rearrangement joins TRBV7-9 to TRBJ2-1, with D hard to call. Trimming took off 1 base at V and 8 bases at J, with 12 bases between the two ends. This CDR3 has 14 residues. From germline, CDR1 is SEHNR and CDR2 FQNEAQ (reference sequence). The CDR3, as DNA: TGTGCCAGCAGCTTAGGATCCCTCTCGGATGAGCAGTTCTTC. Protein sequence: CASSLGSLSDEQFF.

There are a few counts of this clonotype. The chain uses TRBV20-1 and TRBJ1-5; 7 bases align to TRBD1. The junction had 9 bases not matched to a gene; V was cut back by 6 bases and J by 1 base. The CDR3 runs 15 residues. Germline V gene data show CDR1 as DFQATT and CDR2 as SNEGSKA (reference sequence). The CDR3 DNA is TGCAGTGCCGCGTGGACAGGTCCCAGCAATCAGCCCCAGCATTTT. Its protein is CSAAWTGPSNQPQHF.

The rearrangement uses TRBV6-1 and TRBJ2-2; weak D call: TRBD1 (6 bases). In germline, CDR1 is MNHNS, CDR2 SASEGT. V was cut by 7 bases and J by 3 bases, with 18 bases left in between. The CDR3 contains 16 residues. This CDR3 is CASNHPRDIYTGELFF. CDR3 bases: TGTGCCAGCAATCACCCCCGGGACATATACACCGGGGAGCTGTTTTTT.

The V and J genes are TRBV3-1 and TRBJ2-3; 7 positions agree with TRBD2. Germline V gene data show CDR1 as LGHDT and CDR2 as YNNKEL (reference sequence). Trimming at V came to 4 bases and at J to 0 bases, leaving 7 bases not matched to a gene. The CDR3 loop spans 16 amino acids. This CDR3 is CASSPTAGSSTDTQYF. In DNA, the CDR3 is TGTGCCAGCAGCCCCACAGCGGGGTCGAGCACAGATACGCAGTATTTT.

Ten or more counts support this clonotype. CDR3 sequence reads: CASSPGDNLRDTQYF. The CDR3 region has the DNA TGTGCCAGCAGTCCGGGGGACAACCTTAGAGATACGCAGTATTTT. The V gene is TRBV12-3 or TRBV12-4, the J gene TRBJ2-3, with D perhaps assigned TRBD1 or TRBD2 (6 bases each). The CDR3 contains 15 residues. V lost 5 bases, J lost 5 bases, and 17 bases lay in between.

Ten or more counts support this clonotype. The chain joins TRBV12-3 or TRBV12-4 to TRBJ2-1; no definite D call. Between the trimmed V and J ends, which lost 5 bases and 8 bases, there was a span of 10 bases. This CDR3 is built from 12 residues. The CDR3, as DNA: TGTGCCAGCAGTCAAGAGTCGGATGAGCAGTTCTTC. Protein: CASSQESDEQFF.

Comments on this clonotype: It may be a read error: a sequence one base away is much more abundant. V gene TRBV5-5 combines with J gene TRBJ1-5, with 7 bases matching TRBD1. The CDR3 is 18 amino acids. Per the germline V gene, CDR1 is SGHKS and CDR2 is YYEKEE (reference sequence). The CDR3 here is CVSPLGTALTYSNQPQHF. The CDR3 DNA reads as TGTGTCAGCCCCTTAGGGACAGCGCTTACTTATAGCAATCAGCCCCAGCATTTT.

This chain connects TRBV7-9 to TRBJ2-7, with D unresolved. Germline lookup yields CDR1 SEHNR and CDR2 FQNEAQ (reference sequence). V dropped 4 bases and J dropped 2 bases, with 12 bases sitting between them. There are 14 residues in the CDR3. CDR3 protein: CASSSDTRTYEQYF. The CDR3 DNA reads TGTGCCAGCAGCTCGGATACAAGAACCTACGAGCAGTACTTC. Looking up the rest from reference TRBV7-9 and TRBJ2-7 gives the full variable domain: DTGVSQNPRHKITKRGQNVTFRCDPISEHNRLYWYRQTLGQGPEFLTYFQNEAQLEKSRLLSDRFSAERPKGSFSTLEIQRTEQGDSAMYLCASSSDTRTYEQYFGPGTRLTVT.

The CDR3 reads CSASNTGGNEKLFF. The CDR3 bases are TGCAGTGCTAGTAACACTGGGGGGAATGAAAAACTGTTTTTT. The V call is TRBV20-1, the J call TRBJ1-4; D might be TRBD1 (5 bases). V was trimmed by 3 bases and J by 5 bases, leaving 13 bases between them. Germline V lookup: CDR1 DFQATT, CDR2 SNEGSKA (reference sequence). The CDR3 has 14 amino acids.

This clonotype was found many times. The CDR3 is CASSLGPTSTYEQYF. DNA for the CDR3: TGTGCCAGCAGCTTAGGACCCACTTCAACGTACGAGCAGTACTTC. V usage is TRBV13 and J usage is TRBJ2-7; unclear D gene. There are 15 residues in the CDR3. CDR1 is PRHDT and CDR2 is FYEKMQ in the germline V gene (reference sequence). V lost 0 bases and J lost 4, with 13 bases in between.

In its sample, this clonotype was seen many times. The CDR3 DNA sequence: TGCAGTGCTAGAGATTACGGGGGGAATCAGCCCCAGCATTTT. This encodes CSARDYGGNQPQHF. The V call is TRBV20-1, the J call TRBJ1-5; maybe TRBD1 (5 bases). CDR1 and CDR2 (germline): DFQATT, SNEGSKA (reference sequence). The ends were cut back, 0 bases at V and 4 bases at J, with 10 bases in the middle. The CDR3 is 14 residues long.

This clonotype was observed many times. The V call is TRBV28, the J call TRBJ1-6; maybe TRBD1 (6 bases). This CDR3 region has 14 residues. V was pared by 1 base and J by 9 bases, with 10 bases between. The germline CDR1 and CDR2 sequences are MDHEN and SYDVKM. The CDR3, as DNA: TGTGCCAGCAGTTTATTACAGGGAGCTTCACCCCTCCACTTT. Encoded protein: CASSLLQGASPLHF.

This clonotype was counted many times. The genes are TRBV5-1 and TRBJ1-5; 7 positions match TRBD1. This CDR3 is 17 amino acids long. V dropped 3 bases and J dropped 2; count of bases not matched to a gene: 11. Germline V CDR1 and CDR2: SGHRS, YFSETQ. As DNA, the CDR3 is TGCGCCAGCAGCTCGAGCCCCCTTACAGGGGGCAATCAGCCCCAGCATTTT. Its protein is CASSSSPLTGGNQPQHF.

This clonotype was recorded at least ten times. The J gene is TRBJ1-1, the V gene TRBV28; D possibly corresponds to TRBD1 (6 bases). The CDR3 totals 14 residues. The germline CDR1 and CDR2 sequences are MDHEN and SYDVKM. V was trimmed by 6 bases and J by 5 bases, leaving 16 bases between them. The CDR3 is CASSDPTGATEAFF. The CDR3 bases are TGTGCCAGCAGCGACCCGACAGGTGCAACTGAAGCTTTCTTT.

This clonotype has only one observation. CDR3 coding DNA: TGTGCCAGCAGCTCCAAACACACCGGGGAGCTGTTTTTT. Translating it yields CASSSKHTGELFF. The chain uses TRBV7-3 and TRBJ2-2; no clear D gene. The CDR3 contains 13 residues. Trimming stripped 4 bases from V and 3 bases from J, with 6 bases between. CDR1 SGHTA and CDR2 FQGTGA come from the germline V gene.